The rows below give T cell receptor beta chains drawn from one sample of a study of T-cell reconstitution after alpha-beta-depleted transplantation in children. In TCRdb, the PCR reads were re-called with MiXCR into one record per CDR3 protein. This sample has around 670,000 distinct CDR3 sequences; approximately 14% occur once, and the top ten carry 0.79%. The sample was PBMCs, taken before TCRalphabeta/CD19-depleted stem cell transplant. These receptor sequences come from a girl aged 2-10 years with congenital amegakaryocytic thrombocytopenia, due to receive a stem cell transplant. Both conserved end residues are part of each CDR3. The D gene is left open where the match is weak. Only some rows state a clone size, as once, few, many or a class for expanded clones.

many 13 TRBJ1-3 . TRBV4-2 CASSHLIGNTIYF TGTGCCAGCAGCCACCTTATCGGAAACACCATATATTTT
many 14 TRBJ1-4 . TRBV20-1 CSARDGPRNEKLFF TGCAGTGCTAGGGACGGACCCCGAAATGAAAAACTGTTTTTT
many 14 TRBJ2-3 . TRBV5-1 CASSLWDHGDTQYF TGCGCCAGCAGCTTGTGGGATCATGGAGATACGCAGTATTTT
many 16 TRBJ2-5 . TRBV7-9 CASSLQGRPAQETQYF TGTGCCAGCAGCTTACAGGGACGCCCAGCCCAAGAGACCCAGTACTTC
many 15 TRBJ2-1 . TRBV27 CASSLGGTPYNEQFF TGTGCCAGCAGTTTAGGGGGAACCCCCTACAATGAGCAGTTCTTC
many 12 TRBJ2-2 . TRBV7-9 CASRPGTGELFF TGTGCCAGCAGACCTGGTACCGGGGAGCTGTTTTTT
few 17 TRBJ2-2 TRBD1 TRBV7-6 CASSRTGTGTNTGELFF TGTGCCAGCAGCCGTACCGGGACAGGTACGAACACCGGGGAGCTGTTTTTT
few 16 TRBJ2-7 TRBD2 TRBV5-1 CASSLLAVGDLYEQYF TGCGCCAGCAGCTTGCTAGCGGTAGGTGACTTATACGAGCAGTACTTC
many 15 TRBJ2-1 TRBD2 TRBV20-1 CSATAGGSSYNEQFF TGCAGTGCTACAGCGGGAGGGAGCTCCTACAATGAGCAGTTCTTC
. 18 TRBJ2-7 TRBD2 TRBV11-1 CASSLSGTSGRSPYEQYF TGTGCCAGCAGCTTGTCGGGGACTAGCGGGAGGTCCCCCTACGAGCAGTACTTC
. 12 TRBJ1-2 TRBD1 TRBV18 CASSPPGQGGTF TGTGCCAGCTCACCACCAGGACAGGGAGGAACCTTC
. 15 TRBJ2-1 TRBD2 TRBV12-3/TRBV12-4 CASSPRSLAEAEQFF TGTGCCAGCAGTCCCAGGAGTCTAGCGGAGGCTGAGCAGTTCTTC
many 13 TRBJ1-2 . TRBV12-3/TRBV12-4 CASSPGLFGGYTF TGTGCCAGCAGTCCGGGTCTTTTTGGTGGCTACACCTTC
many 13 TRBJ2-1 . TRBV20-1 CSARITNYNEQFF TGCAGTGCTAGGATAACCAACTACAATGAGCAGTTCTTC
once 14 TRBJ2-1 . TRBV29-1 CSVTMVSSYNEQFF TGCAGCGTTACGATGGTCAGCTCCTACAATGAGCAGTTCTTC
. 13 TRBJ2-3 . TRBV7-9 CASSLGHGDTQYF TGTGCCAGCAGCTTAGGCCACGGAGATACGCAGTATTTT
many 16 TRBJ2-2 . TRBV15 CATSRDAVVNTGELFF TGTGCCACCAGCAGAGACGCGGTAGTGAACACCGGGGAGCTGTTTTTT
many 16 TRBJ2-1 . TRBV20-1 CSATGVLEGYYNEQFF TGCAGTGCTACCGGGGTCCTCGAGGGCTACTACAATGAGCAGTTCTTC
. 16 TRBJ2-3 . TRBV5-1 CASSSEDSGGADTQYF TGCGCCAGCAGCTCTGAGGACTCAGGGGGGGCAGATACGCAGTATTTT
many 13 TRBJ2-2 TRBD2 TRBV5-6 CASSWDYIGELFF TGTGCCAGCAGCTGGGACTATATCGGGGAGCTGTTTTTT
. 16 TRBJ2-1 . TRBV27 CASSSLVESSYNEQFF TGTGCCAGCAGTTCTTTGGTAGAGAGCTCCTACAATGAGCAGTTCTTC
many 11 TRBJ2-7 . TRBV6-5 CASTLSYEQYF TGTGCCAGCACCCTATCCTACGAGCAGTACTTC
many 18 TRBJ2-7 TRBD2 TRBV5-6 CASSEGLAGPIFSYEQYF TGTGCCAGCAGCGAGGGACTAGCGGGGCCCATTTTTTCCTACGAGCAGTACTTC
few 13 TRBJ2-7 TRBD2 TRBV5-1 CASQRGETYEQYF TGCGCCAGCCAGCGGGGCGAAACCTACGAGCAGTACTTC
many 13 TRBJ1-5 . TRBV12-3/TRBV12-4 CASSENSNQPQHF TGTGCCAGCAGTGAGAATAGCAATCAGCCCCAGCATTTT
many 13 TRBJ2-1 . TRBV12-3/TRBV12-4 CASSLQGGSEQFF TGTGCCAGCAGTCTACAGGGCGGCAGTGAGCAGTTCTTC
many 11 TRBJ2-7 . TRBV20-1 CSARENYEQYF TGCAGTGCTAGGGAAAACTACGAGCAGTACTTC
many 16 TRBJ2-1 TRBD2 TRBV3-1 CASSPGTSVWGAEQFF TGTGCCAGCAGCCCAGGGACTAGTGTTTGGGGCGCTGAGCAGTTCTTC
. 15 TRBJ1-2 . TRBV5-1 CASSPPRQGLRGYTF TGCGCCAGCAGCCCCCCGCGGCAGGGGCTTCGGGGCTACACCTTC
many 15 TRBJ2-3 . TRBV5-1 CASSLALGGADTQYF TGCGCCAGCAGCTTGGCCCTTGGAGGGGCAGATACGCAGTATTTT
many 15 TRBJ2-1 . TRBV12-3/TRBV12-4 CASSFPASSNNEQFF TGTGCCAGCAGTTTTCCCGCTAGCAGCAACAATGAGCAGTTCTTC
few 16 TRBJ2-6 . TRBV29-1 CSVASAGNSGANVLTF TGCAGCGTTGCATCGGCAGGGAACTCTGGGGCCAACGTCCTGACTTTC
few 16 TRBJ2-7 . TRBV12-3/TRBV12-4 CAISSQGGRKRYEQYF TGTGCCATCTCCTCTCAAGGAGGCCGCAAGCGCTACGAGCAGTACTTC
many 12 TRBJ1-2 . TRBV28 CASNGVSYGYTF TGTGCCAGCAACGGAGTGTCCTATGGCTACACCTTC
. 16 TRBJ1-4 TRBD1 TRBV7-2 CASSVGPGGLYEKLFF TGTGCCAGCAGCGTCGGACCAGGGGGGCTTTATGAAAAACTGTTTTTT
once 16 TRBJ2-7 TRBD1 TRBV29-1 CSVTGTGQRNAYEQYF TGCAGCGTTACCGGGACAGGGCAAAGAAACGCCTACGAGCAGTACTTC
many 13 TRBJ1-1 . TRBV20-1 CSASGGPNTEAFF TGCAGTGCTAGCGGGGGACCGAACACTGAAGCTTTCTTT
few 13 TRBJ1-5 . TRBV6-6 CASSLQEGQPQHF TGTGCCAGCAGCCTCCAGGAAGGCCAGCCCCAGCATTTT
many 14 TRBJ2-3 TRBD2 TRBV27 CASSLFLAGTAQYF TGTGCCAGCAGTTTATTTTTAGCGGGGACTGCGCAGTATTTT
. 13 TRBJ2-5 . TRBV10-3 CAITSSGQETQYF TGTGCCATCACGAGTAGCGGACAAGAGACCCAGTACTTC
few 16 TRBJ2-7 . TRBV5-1 CASSLGPRQGLHEQYF TGCGCCAGCAGCTTGGGGCCGAGACAGGGACTGCACGAGCAGTACTTC
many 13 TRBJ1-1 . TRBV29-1 CSAGVSVNTEAFF TGCAGCGCAGGGGTATCGGTGAACACTGAAGCTTTCTTT
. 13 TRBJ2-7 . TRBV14 CASSPRGRDEQYF TGTGCCAGCAGCCCCAGGGGAAGGGACGAGCAGTACTTC
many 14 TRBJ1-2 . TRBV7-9 CASSFVGEGNGYTF TGTGCCAGCAGCTTCGTCGGGGAGGGGAATGGCTACACCTTC
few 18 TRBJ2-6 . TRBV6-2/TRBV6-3 CASSYERQALSGANVLTF TGTGCCAGCAGTTACGAGAGACAGGCCCTCTCTGGGGCCAACGTCCTGACTTTC
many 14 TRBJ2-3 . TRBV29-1 CSVISGASGDTQYF TGCAGCGTAATCTCGGGAGCCTCCGGAGATACGCAGTATTTT
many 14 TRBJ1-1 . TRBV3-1 CASSQVWGNTEAFF TGTGCCAGCAGCCAAGTGTGGGGGAACACTGAAGCTTTCTTT